These T cell receptor beta chains were read from a single sample in a study of post-analysis software for immune sequencing data. TCRdb re-analysed the PCR reads in MiXCR, keeping a single row per CDR3 protein. The sample records some 500,000 distinct CDR3 sequences, approximately 46% being singletons. Source material: blood. The source is a girl between 10 and 17 years old with multiple sclerosis. The conserved cysteine and the conserved F or W are not part of the CDR3 here. The size field is filled for only some rows; it gives once, few, many or a size class.

V gene: TRBV6-1; clone size: .; J gene: TRBJ1-4; CDR3 protein: ASSAEGGEKLF
V gene: TRBV29-1; clone size: few; J gene: TRBJ2-2; CDR3 protein: SVGNIGGELF
V gene: TRBV5-1; clone size: .; J gene: TRBJ1-5; CDR3 protein: ASSLKPQIDSNQPQH
V gene: TRBV7-2; clone size: few; J gene: TRBJ1-2; CDR3 protein: ASSYPSGGYT
V gene: TRBV20-1; clone size: .; J gene: TRBJ1-5; CDR3 protein: STQGWTENQPQH
V gene: TRBV7-6; clone size: .; J gene: TRBJ2-7; CDR3 protein: ASSSGLAFNSYEQY
V gene: TRBV19; clone size: few; J gene: TRBJ2-4; CDR3 protein: ASKRPGEAKNIQY
V gene: TRBV9; clone size: few; J gene: TRBJ1-2; CDR3 protein: ASSADRGDSGYT
V gene: TRBV29-1; clone size: .; J gene: TRBJ1-2; CDR3 protein: SVDNGQVAYGYT
V gene: TRBV12-3/TRBV12-4; clone size: .; J gene: TRBJ2-1; CDR3 protein: ASSFRAGATTSYNGQF
V gene: TRBV7-9; clone size: few; J gene: TRBJ2-5; CDR3 protein: ASHQGAGFQETQY
V gene: TRBV3-1; clone size: few; J gene: TRBJ2-1; CDR3 protein: ASSPMDSSYNEQF
V gene: TRBV7-2; clone size: .; J gene: TRBJ1-5; CDR3 protein: ASSGSVVGGSQPQH
V gene: TRBV20-1; clone size: .; J gene: TRBJ2-5; CDR3 protein: SARETSGSLETQY
V gene: TRBV12-3/TRBV12-4; clone size: few; J gene: TRBJ2-1; CDR3 protein: ASTPFDRSSYNEQF
V gene: TRBV6-1; clone size: few; J gene: TRBJ2-1; CDR3 protein: ASSEYWAGVSINEQF
V gene: TRBV27; clone size: .; J gene: TRBJ2-5; CDR3 protein: ASSFTERETQY
V gene: TRBV29-1; clone size: .; J gene: TRBJ1-2; CDR3 protein: SVSTGLYGYT
V gene: TRBV5-1; clone size: few; J gene: TRBJ2-7; CDR3 protein: ASSLNPTYEQY
V gene: TRBV11-3; clone size: few; J gene: TRBJ2-5; CDR3 protein: ASSLGGAGPEETQY